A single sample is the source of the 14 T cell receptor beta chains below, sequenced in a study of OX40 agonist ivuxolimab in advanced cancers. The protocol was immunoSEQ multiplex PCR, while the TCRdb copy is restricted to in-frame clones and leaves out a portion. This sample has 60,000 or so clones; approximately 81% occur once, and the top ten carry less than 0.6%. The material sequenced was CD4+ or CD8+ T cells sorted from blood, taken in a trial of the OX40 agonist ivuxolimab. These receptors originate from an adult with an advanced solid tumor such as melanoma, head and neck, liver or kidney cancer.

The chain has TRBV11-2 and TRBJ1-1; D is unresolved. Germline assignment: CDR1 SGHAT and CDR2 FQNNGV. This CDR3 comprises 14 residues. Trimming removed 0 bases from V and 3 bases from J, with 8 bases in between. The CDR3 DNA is TGTGCCAGCAGCTTAGAGTACATCGACACTGAAGCTTTCTTT. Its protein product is CASSLEYIDTEAFF.

CDR3 bases: TGTGCCAGCAGTGAAAGTGAGGGGTTGGGGACTGAAGCTTTCTTT. Translated, it gives CASSESEGLGTEAFF. The gene calls are TRBV2 and TRBJ1-1, with D maybe TRBD1 (5 bases). The germline gives CDR1 SNHLY, CDR2 FYNNEI. Trimming left V 2 bases short and J 5 bases short, with 15 bases between. This CDR3 is built from 15 residues.

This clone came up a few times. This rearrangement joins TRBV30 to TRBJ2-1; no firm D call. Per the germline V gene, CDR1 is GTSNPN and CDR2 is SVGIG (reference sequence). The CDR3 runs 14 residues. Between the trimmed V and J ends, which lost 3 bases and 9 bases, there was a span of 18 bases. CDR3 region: CAWSQLQATGEQFF. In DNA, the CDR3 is TGTGCCTGGAGCCAGCTCCAAGCCACCGGTGAGCAGTTCTTC.

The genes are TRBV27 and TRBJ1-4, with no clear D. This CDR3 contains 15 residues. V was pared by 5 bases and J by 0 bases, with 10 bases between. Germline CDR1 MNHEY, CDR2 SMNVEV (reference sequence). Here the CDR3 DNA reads TGTGCCAGCAGTCCCCGGAGAGCAACTAATGAAAAACTGTTTTTT. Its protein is CASSPRRATNEKLFF.

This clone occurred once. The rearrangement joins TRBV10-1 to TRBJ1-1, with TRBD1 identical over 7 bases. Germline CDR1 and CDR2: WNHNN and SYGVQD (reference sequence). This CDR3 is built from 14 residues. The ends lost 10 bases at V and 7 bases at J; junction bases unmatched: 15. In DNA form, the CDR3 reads TGCGCCACCTTTGGCCGGACAGGCACCATTGAAGCTTTCTTT. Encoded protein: CATFGRTGTIEAFF.

CDR3 loop: CASSFYGDSNQPQHF. The CDR3 DNA reads as TGTGCCAGCAGCTTTTACGGGGATAGCAATCAGCCCCAGCATTTT. The genes are TRBV7-9 and TRBJ1-5, with no clear D. The germline V gene encodes CDR1 SEHNR and CDR2 FQNEAQ (reference sequence). The CDR3 has 15 residues. Trimming stripped 3 bases from V and 0 bases from J, with 9 bases between.

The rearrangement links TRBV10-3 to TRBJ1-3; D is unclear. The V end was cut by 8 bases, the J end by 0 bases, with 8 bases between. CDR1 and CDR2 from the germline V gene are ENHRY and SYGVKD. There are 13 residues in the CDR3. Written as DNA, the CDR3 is TGTGCCATCGCCATCAACTCTGGAAACACCATATATTTT. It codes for CAIAINSGNTIYF.

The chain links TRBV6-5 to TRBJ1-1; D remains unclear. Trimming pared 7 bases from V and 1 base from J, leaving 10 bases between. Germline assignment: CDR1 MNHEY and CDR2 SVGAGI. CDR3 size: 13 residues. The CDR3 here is CASTRGRNTEAFF. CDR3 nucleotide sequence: TGTGCCAGCACACGAGGAAGGAACACTGAAGCTTTCTTT.

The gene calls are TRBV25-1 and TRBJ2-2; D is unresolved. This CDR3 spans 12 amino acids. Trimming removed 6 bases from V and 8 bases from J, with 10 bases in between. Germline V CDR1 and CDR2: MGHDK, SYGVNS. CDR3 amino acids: CASSSTAGELFF. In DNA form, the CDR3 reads TGTGCCAGCAGCAGTACGGCAGGGGAGCTGTTTTTT.

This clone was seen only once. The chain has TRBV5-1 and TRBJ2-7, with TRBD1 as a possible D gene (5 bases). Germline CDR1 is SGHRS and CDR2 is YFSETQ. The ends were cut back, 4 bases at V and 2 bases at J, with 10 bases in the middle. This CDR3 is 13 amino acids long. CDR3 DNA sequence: TGCGCCAGCAGCGCGGACAATACCTACGAGCAGTACTTC. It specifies CASSADNTYEQYF.

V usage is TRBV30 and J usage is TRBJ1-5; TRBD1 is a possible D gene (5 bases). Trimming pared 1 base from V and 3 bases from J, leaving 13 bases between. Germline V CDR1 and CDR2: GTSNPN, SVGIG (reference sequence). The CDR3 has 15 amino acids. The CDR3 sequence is CAWSGRGRSNQPQHF. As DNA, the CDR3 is TGTGCCTGGAGTGGACGGGGGAGATCCAATCAGCCCCAGCATTTT.

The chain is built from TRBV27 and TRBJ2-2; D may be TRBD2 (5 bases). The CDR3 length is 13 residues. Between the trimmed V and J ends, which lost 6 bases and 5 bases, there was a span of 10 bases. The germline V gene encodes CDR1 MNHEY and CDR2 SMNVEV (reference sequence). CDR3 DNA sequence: TGTGCCAGCAGCCCAACGGGAACCGGGGAGCTGTTTTTT. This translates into CASSPTGTGELFF.

The CDR3 nucleotides read TGTGCCAGCAGCTTAGGTAGCGGACAAGAGACCCAGTACTTC. Translation gives CASSLGSGQETQYF. The J gene is TRBJ2-5, the V gene TRBV11-3; TRBD2 might be the D (6 bases). The CDR3 is 14 amino acids. The germline gives CDR1 SGHNT, CDR2 YENEEA. V was pared by 1 base and J by 2 bases, with 8 bases between.

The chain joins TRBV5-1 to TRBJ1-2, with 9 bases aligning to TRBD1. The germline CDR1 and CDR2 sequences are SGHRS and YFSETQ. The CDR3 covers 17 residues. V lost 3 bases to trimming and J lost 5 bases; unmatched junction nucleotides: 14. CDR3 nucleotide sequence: TGCGCCAGCAGCTCCGTCTCCACGGACAGGGGCCGGTATGGCTACACCTTC. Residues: CASSSVSTDRGRYGYTF.